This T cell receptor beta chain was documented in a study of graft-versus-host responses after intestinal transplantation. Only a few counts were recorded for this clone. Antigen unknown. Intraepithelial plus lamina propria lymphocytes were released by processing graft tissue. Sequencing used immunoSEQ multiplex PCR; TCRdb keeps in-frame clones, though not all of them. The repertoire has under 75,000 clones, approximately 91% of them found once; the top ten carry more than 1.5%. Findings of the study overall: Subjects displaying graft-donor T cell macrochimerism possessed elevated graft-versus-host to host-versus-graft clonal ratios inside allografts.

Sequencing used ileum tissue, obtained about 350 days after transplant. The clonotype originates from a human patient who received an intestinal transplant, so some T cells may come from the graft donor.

The CDR3 sequence is CASSLVAYEQYF. For the CDR3, the DNA is TGTGCCAGCAGTTTAGTGGCTTACGAGCAGTACTTC. The chain links TRBV27 to TRBJ2-7; D uncertain. The CDR3 has 12 residues. Germline values: CDR1 MNHEY, CDR2 SMNVEV (reference sequence). V was shortened by 2 bases and J by 4 bases, with 6 bases between the two germline ends.